A single sample gave rise to the 9 T cell receptor beta chains below, sequenced in a study of response to subunit inactivated influenza vaccine. TCRdb independently ran MiXCR on the RT-PCR reads; one entry per CDR3 protein. This table has 650,000 to 800,000 distinct CDR3 sequences, approximately 18% appearing once. Sequenced here: PBMCs from blood, sampled 5 days after vaccination. The receptors were gathered from a man in his fifties who received an inactivated influenza vaccine.

V usage is TRBV6-2 or TRBV6-3 and J usage is TRBJ2-7; possible D gene TRBD2, 6 bases. With 3 bases removed from V and 0 bases from J, the gap between germline ends came to 21 bases. Germline CDR1 is MNHEY and CDR2 is SVGEGT. The CDR3 is 18 amino acids. CDR3 sequence: CASSYPGARGRISYEQYF. The CDR3, as DNA: TGTGCCAGCAGTTATCCAGGCGCTAGAGGGAGGATCTCCTACGAGCAGTACTTC.

V and J are TRBV5-1 and TRBJ2-7; D ambiguous. The CDR3 runs to 14 residues. Germline V lookup: CDR1 SGHRS, CDR2 YFSETQ. V was cut by 4 bases and J by 2 bases, with 13 bases left in between. In DNA form, the CDR3 reads TGCGCCAGCAGCGGCCAGACTTCTACCTACGAGCAGTACTTC. This sequence encodes CASSGQTSTYEQYF.

The rearrangement links TRBV6-1 to TRBJ2-6; 8 nucleotides match TRBD2. With V trimmed by 5 bases and J by 2 bases, 11 bases remained unmatched. Germline CDR1 reads MNHNS; CDR2 reads SASEGT. The CDR3 is 18 residues long. The CDR3 bases are TGTGCCAGCAGTACCCCACGGGGGGGATATACTGGGGCCAACGTCCTGACTTTC. Protein sequence: CASSTPRGGYTGANVLTF.

This clonotype was recorded a few times. The chain is built from TRBV20-1 and TRBJ2-7, with 12 positions matching TRBD2. Germline CDR1 DFQATT, CDR2 SNEGSKA (reference sequence). There are 15 residues in the CDR3. The J segment lost 9 bases and the V segment lost 2 bases, leaving 11 bases of the junction unmatched. The CDR3 sequence: CSARPPGLAGGVQYF. CDR3 DNA: TGCAGTGCTAGACCGCCGGGGCTAGCGGGAGGGGTGCAGTACTTC.

Only a few counts were recorded for this clonotype. The chain is built from TRBV20-1 and TRBJ2-7, with 13 bases matching TRBD2. There are 16 residues in the CDR3. Germline CDR1 is DFQATT and CDR2 is SNEGSKA (reference sequence). After removal of 4 bases from V and 1 base from J, the junction contained 7 bases not matched to a gene. The CDR3 nucleotides read TGCAGTGCTACAGGACTAGCGGGAGACGTTTCCTACGAGCAGTACTTC. This translates into CSATGLAGDVSYEQYF.

The V and J genes are TRBV6-6 and TRBJ2-5; D perhaps matches TRBD1 (6 bases). The CDR3 length is 13 residues. CDR1 MNHNY and CDR2 SVGAGI come from the germline V gene (reference sequence). V was cut by 8 bases and J by 0 bases, with 10 bases left in between. This CDR3 is CASARGYQETQYF. CDR3 coding DNA: TGTGCCAGCGCCAGGGGTTACCAAGAGACCCAGTACTTC.

In this sample, this clonotype turned up many times. This chain connects TRBV27 to TRBJ2-1, with a weak D call TRBD2 (5 bases). The V end was cut by 5 bases, the J end by 1 base, with 15 bases between. Germline V CDR1 and CDR2: MNHEY, SMNVEV (reference sequence). CDR3 length: 16 residues. This CDR3 is CASSITRVSSYNEQFF. CDR3 coding DNA: TGTGCCAGCAGTATCACTAGGGTATCTTCCTACAATGAGCAGTTCTTC.

This chain uses TRBV15 with TRBJ2-1; D is ambiguous. With 6 bases removed from V and 8 bases from J, the gap between germline ends came to 17 bases. The CDR3 runs 14 residues. Looked up from germline, CDR1 is LNHNV and CDR2 is YYDKDF (reference sequence). CDR3 bases: TGTGCCACCAGAGCAGGATTCCAGTTCCATGAGCAGTTCTTC. It translates to CATRAGFQFHEQFF.

The J gene is TRBJ1-6, the V gene TRBV12-3 or TRBV12-4; D may be TRBD1 (5 bases). V shed 2 bases and J shed 7 bases, with 12 bases lying between them. The CDR3 spans 15 residues. The CDR3 DNA is TGTGCCAGCAGTTTAACGACCAGGGTCAATTCACCCCTCCACTTT. It translates to CASSLTTRVNSPLHF.